The 17 T cell receptor beta chains below come from one sample, sequenced in a study of early T cells in non-severe SARS-CoV-2 infection. TCRdb re-called the 5' RACE reads through MiXCR, storing one row per CDR3 protein. The table lists approximately 69,000 distinct CDR3 sequences, 10% to 15% of them singletons. The sequencing input was whole blood. Receptors originate from an adult who was a healthcare worker with PCR-confirmed SARS-CoV-2 infection or an uninfected control (not recorded which).

This sequence joins TRBV28 and TRBJ2-7; TRBD2 matches 15 bases. Trimming at V came to 4 bases and at J to 9 bases, leaving 10 bases not matched to a gene. CDR1 and CDR2 (germline): MDHEN, SYDVKM. The CDR3 is 16 residues long. CDR3 sequence: CASSSLGGTSGRTQYF. The CDR3 DNA follows: TGTGCCAGCAGTTCCCTTGGGGGGACTAGCGGGAGGACGCAGTACTTC.

This clonotype was picked up many times. This sequence joins TRBV28 and TRBJ1-5, with D unresolved. CDR3 length: 13 amino acids. Trimming took off 2 bases at V and 2 bases at J, with 4 bases between the two ends. Germline V gene data show CDR1 as MDHEN and CDR2 as SYDVKM. The CDR3 sequence: CASSLLGNQPQHF. The CDR3 coding sequence is TGTGCCAGCAGTTTACTCGGCAATCAGCCCCAGCATTTT.

The V gene is TRBV28, the J gene TRBJ1-1; perhaps TRBD1 as D (6 bases). Per germline, CDR1 MDHEN and CDR2 SYDVKM. The CDR3 is 17 residues long. Trimming stripped 6 bases from V and 7 bases from J, with 27 bases between. The CDR3: CASRSTPGVSVYGEAFF. The CDR3 region has the DNA TGTGCCAGCAGATCCACACCAGGGGTTTCGGTGTATGGTGAAGCTTTCTTT.

This clonotype appeared many times. The CDR3 bases are TGTGCCAGCAGCCAAAGAACCCGGGACAGGCCCTATTACGAGCAGTACTTC. This translates into CASSQRTRDRPYYEQYF. The chain links TRBV3-1 to TRBJ2-7; TRBD1 agrees at 8 bases. Germline V gene sequence: CDR1 LGHDT, CDR2 YNNKEL (reference sequence). CDR3 length: 17 residues. Trimming removed 2 bases from V and 4 bases from J; junction bases left unmatched: 13.

V and J are TRBV5-1 and TRBJ2-1; possibly TRBD1 or TRBD2 for D (5 bases each). Germline values: CDR1 SGHRS, CDR2 YFSETQ. There are 20 residues in the CDR3. V was trimmed by 0 bases and J by 0 bases, leaving 22 bases between them. The CDR3 region is CASSLAGRDGHPSSYNEQFF. The CDR3 bases are TGCGCCAGCAGCTTGGCGGGACGGGACGGACATCCTAGCTCCTACAATGAGCAGTTCTTC.

This clonotype was seen a handful of times. V usage is TRBV5-5 and J usage is TRBJ2-5, with D possibly called TRBD1 or TRBD2 (6 bases each). Germline CDR1 reads SGHKS; CDR2 reads YYEKEE (reference sequence). This CDR3 has 14 amino acids. V dropped 2 bases and J dropped 3 bases, with 11 bases sitting between them. CDR3: CASSLQGGEETQYF. The DNA for the CDR3 is TGTGCCAGCAGCTTACAGGGAGGAGAAGAGACCCAGTACTTC.

This clonotype was counted at least ten times. The chain carries TRBV5-4 and TRBJ2-3; 8 nucleotides align to TRBD2. V gave up 4 bases and J gave up 3 bases; unmatched junction bases: 10. CDR1 is SGHNT, CDR2 YYREEE, per germline (reference sequence). The CDR3 extends over 16 amino acids. CDR3 loop: CASSAGVAGTTDTQYF. In DNA, the CDR3 is TGTGCCAGCAGCGCAGGGGTAGCGGGAACGACAGATACGCAGTATTTT.

The chain recombines TRBV28 with TRBJ1-5; possibly TRBD1 for D (5 bases). CDR3 length: 15 amino acids. The germline V gene has CDR1 MDHEN and CDR2 SYDVKM. V lost 5 bases and J lost 4, with 15 bases in between. The DNA of the CDR3 is TGTGCCAGCAGTAGGGAAGGGGCGTGGAATCAGCCCCAGCATTTT. It yields the protein CASSREGAWNQPQHF.

The V call is TRBV19, the J call TRBJ2-1; D might be TRBD2 (5 bases). The CDR3 consists of 14 residues. Germline CDR1 LNHDA, CDR2 SQIVND (reference sequence). V gave up 3 bases and J gave up 3 bases, with 9 bases separating them. CDR3 coding DNA: TGTGCCAGTAGTATTGGACTGGACTACAATGAGCAGTTCTTC. Translated, it gives CASSIGLDYNEQFF.

This clonotype is categorized as large. The chain couples TRBV27 to TRBJ2-5; D is undetermined. With 0 bases removed from V and 4 bases from J, the gap between germline ends came to 12 bases. The CDR3 length is 15 residues. Germline CDR1 MNHEY, CDR2 SMNVEV (reference sequence). In nucleotides, the CDR3 is TGTGCCAGCAGTTTATCCGGCTCCTGGGGAGAGACCCAGTACTTC. This sequence encodes CASSLSGSWGETQYF.

This clonotype was detected many times. This rearrangement joins TRBV5-1 to TRBJ2-5; D is unclear. CDR1 and CDR2 (germline): SGHRS, YFSETQ. CDR3 length equals 13 residues. The V end lost 6 bases, the J end lost 3 bases, and 12 bases lay between the germline ends. As DNA, the CDR3 is TGCGCCAGCACCTGGGCAGACAAAGAGACCCAGTACTTC. It specifies CASTWADKETQYF.

This CDR3 reads CASSLAPGSRNEQFF. The DNA of the CDR3 is TGCGCCAGCAGCTTGGCCCCGGGGAGTAGGAATGAGCAGTTCTTC. The chain employs TRBV5-1 and TRBJ2-1, with D possibly TRBD2 on 5 matching bases. The V gene's germline CDR1 is SGHRS and CDR2 YFSETQ. The CDR3 spans 15 residues. Trimming pared 0 bases from V and 7 bases from J, leaving 14 bases between.

This clonotype was detected ten times or more. This chain uses TRBV27 with TRBJ1-2, with D tentatively TRBD1 (5 bases). V dropped 3 bases and J dropped 4 bases, with 12 bases sitting between them. This CDR3 comprises 14 residues. CDR1 and CDR2 (germline): MNHEY, SMNVEV (reference sequence). CDR3 sequence: CASSFSTDLYGYTF. As DNA, the CDR3 is TGTGCCAGCAGTTTTTCGACAGATCTCTATGGCTACACCTTC.

This sequence joins TRBV29-1 and TRBJ2-7; TRBD1 might be the D (6 bases). This CDR3 comprises 11 residues. V was cut by 4 bases and J by 5 bases, with 9 bases left in between. Germline loops: CDR1 SQVTM, CDR2 ANQGSEA. The CDR3 bases are TGCAGCGTTGGGCAGGGGCACGAGCAGTACTTC. It is translated as CSVGQGHEQYF.

This clonotype has only a few counts. The chain links TRBV21-1 to TRBJ1-5. TRBV21-1 is listed as a pseudogene. CDR3 size: 14 residues. The CDR3 reads CASSNRQPNQPQHF. The CDR3 DNA is TGTGCCAGCAGCAACCGGCAGCCCAATCAGCCCCAGCATTTT.

This clonotype was observed many times. The rearrangement uses TRBV11-2 and TRBJ2-7, with D possibly TRBD2 on 5 matching bases. The germline V gene has CDR1 SGHAT and CDR2 FQNNGV. Trimming shortened V by 5 bases and J by 7 bases, and 9 bases separated the two germline ends. CDR3 length: 11 residues. The CDR3 sequence: CASSPGGEQYF. CDR3 nucleotide sequence: TGTGCCAGCAGCCCCGGAGGTGAGCAGTACTTC.

The chain combines TRBV29-1 with TRBJ2-5; TRBD1 is a possible D gene (6 bases). Germline CDR1 is SQVTM and CDR2 is ANQGSEA. The CDR3 extends over 11 amino acids. V was trimmed by 6 bases and J by 4 bases, leaving 9 bases between them. CDR3 DNA: TGCAGCGTGGCACAGGGAGAGACCCAGTACTTC. Translating gives CSVAQGETQYF.